The clone carrying this T cell receptor beta chain was seen more than once but under ten times. The antigen remains undetermined. Trimming took 1 base from V and 7 from J, leaving 14 bases between them. Germline loops: CDR1 LGHNA, CDR2 YNFKEQ. The CDR3 runs to 15 residues. The data were obtained in a study of T-cell memory formation after mild COVID-19. Study-level results: The main location of contracting CD4+ clones was CM and EM, and that of contracting CD8+ clones was EMRA.

TCRdb processed the 5' RACE reads anew with MiXCR; each CDR3 protein has one entry. The sample contains fewer than 500,000 distinct CDR3 sequences, 20% to 25% of which appear only once. The chain combines TRBV4-2 with TRBJ2-1, with a possible D match to TRBD2 (6 bases). This TCR came from an adult woman who had mild COVID-19 (a few samples of this study predate the infection). Cell type and time point are not known. Sequencing was carried out using PBMCs or a T cell subset sorted from them (not recorded which). CDR3 bases: TGTGCCAGCAGCCAAGTGTCGGGAGACTCTAATGAGCAGTTCTTC. This encodes CASSQVSGDSNEQFF.